These T cell receptor beta chains were read from a single sample in a study of cytomegalovirus exposure and HLA in healthy donors. This table comes from immunoSEQ multiplex PCR, and its TCRdb copy is limited to in-frame clones, with some not included. The sample lists approximately 130,000 clones; around four fifths were seen once. The specimen sequenced was PBMCs. The receptor source for this set is a man aged 40-55 years in good health and CMV-seronegative. Both conserved end residues are part of each CDR3. Each record gives: J gene, clone size, V gene, D gene, CDR3 protein, CDR3 DNA. D genes are given only for firm matches. Part of the rows lack a size; the others show once, few, many or a class for expanded clones.

TRBJ2-1	NA	TRBV5-1	TRBD2	CASSTDGTSGRSYNEQFF	TGCGCCAGCAGTACGGATGGGACTAGCGGGAGATCCTACAATGAGCAGTTCTTC
TRBJ1-4	once	TRBV28	NA	CASRSGTSVGEKLLF	TGTGCCAGCAGGTCTGGGACTTCAGTCGGCGAAAAACTGCTTTTT
TRBJ1-3	NA	TRBV29-1	NA	CSVPLGGDGNTIYF	TGCAGCGTCCCCCTCGGGGGAGACGGAAACACCATATATTTT
TRBJ2-2	NA	TRBV27	TRBD1	CASSLWTGVDTGELFF	TGTGCCAGCAGTTTATGGACAGGGGTTGACACCGGGGAGCTGTTTTTT
TRBJ2-7	NA	TRBV4-2	TRBD1	CASSLRQGAEQYF	TGTGCCAGCAGCCTCCGACAGGGCGCCGAGCAGTACTTC
TRBJ2-7	NA	TRBV5-1	TRBD2	CASSEGLAGTYEQYF	TGCGCCAGCAGTGAGGGACTAGCGGGAACCTACGAGCAGTACTTC
TRBJ1-5	NA	TRBV19	NA	CASSIAGQPQHF	TGTGCCAGTAGTATAGCGGGTCAGCCCCAGCATTTT
TRBJ2-7	NA	TRBV18	NA	CASSPRTETYEQYF	TGTGCCAGCTCACCCCGGACAGAAACCTACGAGCAGTACTTC
TRBJ1-6	NA	TRBV4-3	TRBD1	CASSQDLGTGGYNSPLHF	TGCGCCAGCAGCCAAGATCTGGGGACAGGGGGCTATAATTCACCCCTCCACTTT
TRBJ2-5	once	TRBV6-6	NA	CASSVSESQETQYF	TGTGCCAGCAGTGTCTCCGAGTCCCAAGAGACCCAGTACTTC
TRBJ1-2	NA	TRBV5-4	NA	CASSLVRTRSDGYTF	TGTGCCAGCAGCTTGGTCCGGACACGAAGTGATGGCTACACCTTC
TRBJ2-1	NA	TRBV2	TRBD2	CASSVGSGGYNEQFF	TGTGCCAGCAGTGTAGGAAGCGGGGGTTACAATGAGCAGTTCTTC
TRBJ1-6	NA	TRBV28	NA	CASSFPGPDPNSPLHF	TGTGCCAGCAGTTTCCCAGGTCCTGACCCTAATTCACCCCTCCACTTT
TRBJ2-1	NA	TRBV19	TRBD1	CASRTGGDYYNEQFF	TGTGCCAGTAGGACAGGGGGCGATTACTACAATGAGCAGTTCTTC
TRBJ1-4	NA	TRBV6-5	NA	CASSSTGSNEKLFF	TGTGCCAGCAGCTCTACAGGGTCCAATGAAAAACTGTTTTTT
TRBJ2-1	NA	TRBV19	TRBD2	CASSLRGGDTYNEQFF	TGTGCCAGTAGTCTCCGGGGGGGAGACACCTACAATGAGCAGTTCTTC
TRBJ2-1	NA	TRBV7-9	TRBD1	CASSSRGQWYNEQFF	TGTGCCAGCAGCTCCAGGGGGCAGTGGTACAATGAGCAGTTCTTC
TRBJ2-3	NA	TRBV4-3	TRBD2	CASSQEVLVAGATDTQYF	TGCGCCAGCAGCCAAGAGGTGCTGGTAGCGGGAGCTACAGATACGCAGTATTTT
TRBJ1-1	NA	TRBV5-1	NA	CASSWDPRGGGTEAFF	TGCGCCAGCAGCTGGGACCCTCGGGGGGGCGGCACTGAAGCTTTCTTT
TRBJ2-7	NA	TRBV5-6	TRBD1	CASSTDRGYEQYF	TGTGCCAGCAGCACCGACAGGGGCTACGAGCAGTACTTC
TRBJ1-2	NA	TRBV4-1	TRBD1	CASSQDSGGGGYGYTF	TGCGCCAGCAGCCAAGATTCCGGAGGGGGCGGATATGGCTACACCTTC
TRBJ2-5	NA	TRBV11-2	TRBD2	CASSLGTSGVRETQYF	TGTGCCAGCAGCCTCGGGACTAGCGGGGTGAGGGAGACCCAGTACTTC
TRBJ2-3	few	TRBV7-2	TRBD1	CASSQDRGTDTQYF	TGTGCCAGCAGCCAGGACAGGGGCACAGATACGCAGTATTTT
TRBJ1-2	NA	TRBV6-5	TRBD1	CASSPAGTGEYGYTF	TGTGCCAGCAGTCCCGCCGGGACAGGGGAATATGGCTACACCTTC
TRBJ1-1	NA	TRBV10-1	TRBD1	CASSENPDRGMNTEAFF	TGCGCCAGCAGTGAGAACCCGGACAGGGGAATGAACACTGAAGCTTTCTTT
TRBJ2-5	NA	TRBV7-9	NA	CASSPRSSAAQYF	TGTGCCAGCAGCCCACGGTCGTCGGCGGCCCAGTACTTC
TRBJ2-2	once	TRBV13	TRBD1	CASSSRGEGGQGTGELFF	TGTGCCAGCAGCTCCCGGGGGGAAGGGGGACAGGGCACCGGGGAGCTGTTTTTT